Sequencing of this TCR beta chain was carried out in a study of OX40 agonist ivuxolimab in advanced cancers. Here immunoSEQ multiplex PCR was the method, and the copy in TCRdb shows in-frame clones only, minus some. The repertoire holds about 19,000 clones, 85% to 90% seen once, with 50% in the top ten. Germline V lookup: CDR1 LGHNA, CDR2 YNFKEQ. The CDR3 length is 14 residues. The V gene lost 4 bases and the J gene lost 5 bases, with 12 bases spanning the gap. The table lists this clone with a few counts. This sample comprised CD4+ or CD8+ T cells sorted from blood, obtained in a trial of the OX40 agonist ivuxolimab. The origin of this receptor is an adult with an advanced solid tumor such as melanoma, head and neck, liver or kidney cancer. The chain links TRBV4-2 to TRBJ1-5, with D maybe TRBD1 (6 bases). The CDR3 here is CASSPGRGDQPQHF. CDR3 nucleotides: TGTGCCAGCAGCCCTGGCAGGGGAGATCAGCCCCAGCATTTT.